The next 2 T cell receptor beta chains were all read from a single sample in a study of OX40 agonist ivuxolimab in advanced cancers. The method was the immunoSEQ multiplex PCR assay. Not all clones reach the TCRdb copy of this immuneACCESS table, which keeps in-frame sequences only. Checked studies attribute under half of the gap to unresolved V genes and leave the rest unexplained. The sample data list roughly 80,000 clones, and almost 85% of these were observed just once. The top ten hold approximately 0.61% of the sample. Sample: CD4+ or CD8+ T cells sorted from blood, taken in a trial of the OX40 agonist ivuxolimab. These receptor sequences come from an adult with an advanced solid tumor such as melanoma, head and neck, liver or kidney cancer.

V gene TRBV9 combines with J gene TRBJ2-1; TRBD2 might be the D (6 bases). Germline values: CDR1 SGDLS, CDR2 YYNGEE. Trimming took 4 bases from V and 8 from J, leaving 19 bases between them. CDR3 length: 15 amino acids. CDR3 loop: CASSSQRVTAHEQFF. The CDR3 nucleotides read TGTGCCAGCAGCTCCCAGCGGGTGACTGCCCATGAGCAGTTCTTC.

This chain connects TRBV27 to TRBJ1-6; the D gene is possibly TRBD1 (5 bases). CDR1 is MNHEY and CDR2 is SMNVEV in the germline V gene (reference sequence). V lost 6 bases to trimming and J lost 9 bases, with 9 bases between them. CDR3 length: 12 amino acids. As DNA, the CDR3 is TGTGCCAGCAGGGTGGGGCGTTCACCCCTCCACTTT. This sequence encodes CASRVGRSPLHF.